A selection of T cell receptor beta chains follows, all from one sample in a study of Tregs in tolerant kidney transplant recipients. Only in-frame clones appear in the TCRdb table, and some are missing; sequencing was by immunoSEQ multiplex PCR. The sample contains about 81,000 clones, 90% to 95% of which appear only once. The sample consisted of CD4+ T cells from blood (PBMCs), taken 24 months after the transplant. The source of these receptors is a human patient who received a combined kidney and bone marrow transplant. Part of the T cells may come from the graft donor. CDR3s include the opening cysteine and the closing phenylalanine or tryptophan. Fields, in order: CDR3 length, J gene, clone size, V gene, D gene, CDR3 DNA, CDR3 protein. D genes are given only for firm matches. The size field is filled for only some rows; it gives once, few, many or a size class.

17	TRBJ2-7	.	TRBV4-2	.	TGTGCCAGCAGCCAACCGAGCCGGGACACCATCTCCTACGAGCAGTACTTC	CASSQPSRDTISYEQYF
17	TRBJ2-7	.	TRBV2	.	TGTGCCAGCAGTGAAATCGGGAAGGGACTCAGCTCCTACGAGCAGTACTTC	CASSEIGKGLSSYEQYF
15	TRBJ2-7	.	TRBV5-1	.	TGCGCCAGCAGCTCCGCCGGCAGGAAATCCTACGAGCAGTACTTC	CASSSAGRKSYEQYF
13	TRBJ2-5	.	TRBV30	TRBD2	TGTGCCTGGAGGCGAGCGGGAGGGGAGACCCAGTACTTC	CAWRRAGGETQYF
14	TRBJ2-1	.	TRBV10-1	TRBD2	TGCGCCAGCAGTCTAGCGGGAGTGGGAAATGAGCAGTTCTTC	CASSLAGVGNEQFF
14	TRBJ2-1	.	TRBV5-1	TRBD2	TGCGCCAGCAGCTTGGGACTAGCGGGTGATGAGCAGTTCTTC	CASSLGLAGDEQFF
13	TRBJ2-7	.	TRBV19	TRBD1	TGTGCCAGTAGTACGACAGGGGCGTGGGAGCAGTACTTC	CASSTTGAWEQYF
14	TRBJ1-1	.	TRBV4-1	TRBD1	TGCGCCAGCAGCCAAAGGGGGCGAAACACTGAAGCTTTCTTT	CASSQRGRNTEAFF
14	TRBJ2-7	.	TRBV5-1	.	TGCGCCAGCAGCTTGGCCGGGAAGGGATCCGAGCAGTACTTC	CASSLAGKGSEQYF
20	TRBJ2-5	.	TRBV14	.	TGTGCCAGCAGCCAAGGACGCCGGCAGGGGGGTGGAAGAGTAGAAGAGACCCAGTACTTC	CASSQGRRQGGGRVEETQYF
14	TRBJ1-4	few	TRBV5-4	TRBD1	TGTGCCAGCAGCTCCCTGCCAGGGGGAGAAAAACTGTTTTTT	CASSSLPGGEKLFF
11	TRBJ2-1	.	TRBV11-2	.	TGTGCCAGCAGCCAGACTAATGAGCAGTTCTTC	CASSQTNEQFF
14	TRBJ1-3	.	TRBV4-3	.	TGCGCCAGCAGCCGGGGGGGGCCTGGAAACACCATATATTTT	CASSRGGPGNTIYF
16	TRBJ2-7	.	TRBV19	TRBD2	TGTGCCAGTAGTATAGCGGCGGGAGGGCCATCCTACGAGCAGTACTTC	CASSIAAGGPSYEQYF
18	TRBJ2-3	once	TRBV7-9	TRBD1	TGTGCCAGCAGCTTAGCGCAGGGGGTATATCGGGGCACAGATACGCAGTATTTT	CASSLAQGVYRGTDTQYF
14	TRBJ1-2	.	TRBV7-2	.	TGTGCCAGCAGCTTAGATCGCCAGGGGCGCGGCTACACCTTC	CASSLDRQGRGYTF
15	TRBJ1-1	.	TRBV10-3	.	TGTGCCATCAGTGAGTCAATAATTTTGAACACTGAAGCTTTCTTT	CAISESIILNTEAFF
14	TRBJ2-1	.	TRBV2	.	TGTGCCAGCAGTGGGAGGATCTCCTACAATGAGCAGTTCTTC	CASSGRISYNEQFF
13	TRBJ1-1	few	TRBV9	TRBD1	TGTGCCAGCAGCTCGGGAGGGGGCGCTGAAGCTTTCTTT	CASSSGGGAEAFF
15	TRBJ2-7	once	TRBV7-8	TRBD1	TGTGCCAGCAGCTTAACCGGGACAGGGGTCTTCGAGCAGTACTTC	CASSLTGTGVFEQYF
16	TRBJ2-5	.	TRBV5-1	TRBD2	TGCGCCAGCAGCTTGGGTGGCGGGGGGTCCCAAGAGACCCAGTACTTC	CASSLGGGGSQETQYF
17	TRBJ2-7	.	TRBV7-2	TRBD2	TGTGCCAGCAGCTTAGTAAGGGCTAGCGGGGGATCCTACGAGCAGTACTTC	CASSLVRASGGSYEQYF